The subject of this entry is one T cell receptor beta chain. Its specificity is not known. The data stem from a study of cytomegalovirus exposure and HLA in healthy donors. Study at large: T cells numbering around 180 million yielded more than 95 million unique TCR beta sequences in an earlier analysis. Genetic ancestry analysis placed about 84% of the roughly 400 donors that were genotyped in the Caucasian-associated cluster.

The PCR contained 60 Vbeta and 13 Jbeta primers. Sequencing used immunoSEQ multiplex PCR; TCRdb keeps in-frame clones, though not all of them. Its listing shows about 200,000 clones. Findings and limits, study-wide: A later analysis showed that HLA-associated TCR beta chains had undergone more clonal expansion than equally common others.

The sequence was obtained from a boy aged 5-17 years in good health and CMV-seronegative. Sequencing was done on a sample of PBMCs.

In nucleotides, the CDR3 is TGTGCCAGCAGCGAGACTAGCGGCTTAAATGAGCAGTTCTTC. Translation gives CASSETSGLNEQFF. This chain links TRBV7-7 with TRBJ2-1; the match to TRBD2 covers 9 bases. Looked up from germline, CDR1 is SSHAT and CDR2 is FNYEAQ (reference sequence). The CDR3 contains 14 residues. After removal of 5 bases from V and 7 bases from J, the junction contained 6 bases not matched to a gene. Based on the CDR3 plus reference TRBV7-7 and TRBJ2-1, the full variable domain is GAGVSQSPRYKVTKRGQDVTLRCDPISSHATLYWYQQALGQGPEFLTYFNYEAQPDKSGLPSDRFSAERPEGSISTLTIQRTEQRDSAMYRCASSETSGLNEQFFGPGTRLTVL.